The rows below give T cell receptor beta chains drawn from one sample of a study of T cell therapy after organ transplantation. No antigen has been assigned to these receptors. Data came from immunoSEQ multiplex PCR; TCRdb stores just in-frame clones and leaves some out. This sample has under 2,500 clones, with roughly 74% found just once. This specimen consisted of CD8+ T cells from blood, obtained after autologous CMV-specific T cell therapy. These receptors were taken from a human patient who had received a solid organ transplant and had CMV disease. The graft donor may have contributed some T cells. CDR3s include the opening cysteine and the closing phenylalanine or tryptophan. The order of the fields is J gene, clone size, D gene, V gene, CDR3 protein, CDR3 DNA. D genes are given only for firm matches. Clone sizes are given selectively: once, few, many, or a class where the clone is expanded.

>TRBJ2-7|few|-|TRBV4-3
CASSQDKTGHSYEQYF
TGCGCCAGCAGCCAAGATAAGACGGGCCACTCCTACGAGCAGTACTTC
>TRBJ2-7|few|-|TRBV6-9
CASSWDTALEQYF
TGTGCCAGCAGCTGGGACACCGCGTTGGAGCAGTACTTC
>TRBJ2-5|-|-|TRBV5-4
CASSPVGGEETQYF
TGTGCCAGCAGCCCCGTAGGGGGAGAAGAGACCCAGTACTTC
>TRBJ1-1|-|-|TRBV10-3
CAIGEAVTEAFF
TGTGCCATCGGTGAGGCAGTCACTGAAGCTTTCTTT
>TRBJ2-5|-|TRBD2|TRBV14
CASGRAGETQYF
TGTGCCAGCGGGAGGGCCGGGGAGACCCAGTACTTC
>TRBJ1-5|-|-|TRBV28
CASSDEGQPQHF
TGTGCCAGCAGTGATGAGGGTCAGCCCCAGCATTTT
>TRBJ1-3|-|-|TRBV19
CASSKWGELGNTIYF
TGTGCCAGTAGTAAGTGGGGCGAACTTGGAAACACCATATATTTT
>TRBJ2-5|-|-|TRBV29-1
CSVEAGLYSTGETQYF
TGCAGCGTTGAAGCCGGGTTGTACTCCACTGGGGAGACCCAGTACTTC
>TRBJ1-1|-|-|TRBV19
CASSIRGRDTEAFF
TGTGCCAGTAGTATTAGGGGGAGGGACACTGAAGCTTTCTTT
>TRBJ1-6|-|TRBD1|TRBV18
CASSPFSTGQGASPLHF
TGTGCCAGCTCACCCTTTAGTACGGGACAGGGGGCTTCACCCCTCCACTTT
>TRBJ2-5|few|TRBD1|TRBV11-2
CASSGTLTGMKTQYF
TGTGCCAGCAGCGGAACCCTGACAGGGATGAAGACCCAGTACTTC
>TRBJ2-1|-|-|TRBV13
CASSLGPTPGVDEQFF
TGTGCCAGCAGCTTAGGGCCAACCCCGGGGGTGGATGAGCAGTTCTTC
>TRBJ2-1|-|-|TRBV7-9
CASSSTGSQGVEQFF
TGTGCCAGCAGCTCAACCGGATCCCAGGGTGTTGAGCAGTTCTTC
>TRBJ1-1|-|-|TRBV2
CATSSNPEAFF
TGTGCCACGTCCTCAAATCCTGAAGCTTTCTTT
>TRBJ2-1|-|-|TRBV4-3
CASSTATDDYNEQLF
TGCGCCAGCAGCACTGCTACTGATGACTACAATGAGCAGCTCTTC
>TRBJ2-7|-|-|TRBV6-5
CASSYSSLLRFEQYF
TGTGCCAGCAGTTACTCCAGTCTCCTCCGGTTCGAGCAGTACTTC
>TRBJ2-7|once|-|TRBV7-2
CASSLQFLHEQYF
TGTGCCAGCTCCCTACAGTTTCTCCACGAGCAGTACTTC
>TRBJ2-1|large|-|TRBV6-1
CASRDWGTYNEQFF
TGTGCCAGCAGAGACTGGGGGACCTACAATGAGCAGTTCTTC
>TRBJ1-5|-|-|TRBV28
CASSLGPLGQPQHF
TGTGCCAGCAGTTTGGGGCCCTTGGGCCAGCCCCAGCATTTT
>TRBJ1-2|-|-|TRBV11-1
CASSLRSGDFYGYTF
TGTGCCAGCAGCTTAAGGTCGGGAGACTTCTATGGCTACACCTTC
>TRBJ1-1|once|TRBD1|TRBV19
CASSISPRQGGTEAFF
TGTGCCAGTAGTATATCCCCGCGACAGGGGGGCACTGAAGCTTTCTTT
>TRBJ1-6|-|TRBD1|TRBV5-4
CASSWGDRGRSPLHF
TGTGCCAGCAGCTGGGGGGACAGGGGTCGGTCACCCCTCCACTTT
>TRBJ2-7|-|-|TRBV11-3
CASSTTGLHEQYF
TGTGCCAGCAGCACAACAGGGCTGCACGAGCAGTACTTC
>TRBJ2-3|-|TRBD2|TRBV11-2
CASSLRGLAGDTDTQYF
TGTGCCAGCAGCTTGAGAGGACTAGCGGGTGACACAGATACGCAGTATTTT
>TRBJ2-7|few|-|TRBV5-1
CASSLIGGAYEQYF
TGCGCCAGCAGCTTGATTGGTGGGGCCTACGAGCAGTACTTC
>TRBJ2-7|-|-|TRBV5-6
CASSLRQRAGEQYF
TGTGCCAGCAGCTTGCGTCAGCGGGCGGGGGAGCAGTACTTC
>TRBJ1-5|-|-|TRBV15
CATSDTFNQPQHF
TGTGCCACCAGCGACACATTCAATCAGCCCCAGCATTTT
>TRBJ2-7|-|TRBD2|TRBV7-8
CASSFGTSGGNEQYF
TGTGCCAGCAGCTTTGGTACTAGCGGTGGAAATGAGCAGTACTTC
>TRBJ2-2|-|TRBD2|TRBV5-8
CASSQEIRTSGKSGELFF
TGTGCCAGCAGCCAAGAAATACGGACCAGCGGGAAATCCGGGGAGCTGTTTTTT
>TRBJ1-2|-|TRBD1|TRBV7-9
CASSSTGTGFIDYGYTF
TGTGCCAGCAGCTCCACCGGGACAGGATTCATTGACTATGGCTACACCTTT
>TRBJ2-7|-|-|TRBV6-1
CASSEDPYSYEQYF
TGTGCCAGCAGTGAAGATCCATACTCCTACGAGCAGTACTTC
>TRBJ2-7|-|-|TRBV2
CASRALPAGRKPEQYF
TGTGCCAGCCGCGCCCTTCCAGCAGGTCGAAAACCCGAGCAGTACTTC
>TRBJ2-5|-|-|TRBV28
CASAPLLGLNQETQYF
TGTGCCAGCGCCCCCCTCCTCGGACTGAATCAAGAGACCCAGTACTTC
>TRBJ2-3|-|-|TRBV28
CASSFFRGTITDTQYF
TGTGCCAGCAGTTTCTTTAGGGGGACAATCACAGATACGCAGTATTTT
>TRBJ2-7|few|-|TRBV7-9
CASSRVVGPYEQYF
TGTGCCAGCAGCCGCGTGGTAGGACCCTACGAGCAGTACTTC
>TRBJ2-1|once|TRBD2|TRBV27
CASSTTSGSFYNEQFF
TGTGCCAGCAGTACAACTAGCGGGAGCTTTTACAATGAGCAGTTCTTC
>TRBJ2-5|-|-|TRBV7-9
CASSAITGTQETQYF
TGTGCCAGCAGCGCCATAACAGGGACCCAAGAGACCCAGTACTTC
>TRBJ2-5|-|TRBD1|TRBV4-2
CASSQGTGGIGQETQYF
TGTGCCAGCAGCCAAGGTACAGGGGGGATAGGACAAGAGACCCAGTACTTC
>TRBJ2-2|-|-|TRBV6-5
CASSYSIEPGELFF
TGTGCCAGCAGTTACTCGATTGAGCCCGGGGAGCTGTTTTTT
>TRBJ2-2|-|-|TRBV9
CASSVARTTGELFF
TGTGCCAGCAGCGTAGCTAGGACCACCGGGGAGCTGTTTTTT
>TRBJ2-1|-|-|TRBV7-2
CASSPAPGDPFF
TGTGCCAGCAGTCCAGCCCCGGGGGACCCCTTCTTC
>TRBJ2-3|-|TRBD2|TRBV11-1
CASSFSAFSGSDTDTQYF
TGTGCCAGCAGCTTTTCGGCCTTTAGCGGGAGTGACACAGATACGCAGTATTTT
>TRBJ2-1|once|-|TRBV9
CASSVGKEQFF
TGTGCCAGCAGCGTGGGGAAGGAGCAGTTCTTC
>TRBJ2-7|-|-|TRBV29-1
CSVESSSAYEQYF
TGCAGCGTTGAATCTTCTAGCGCCTACGAGCAGTACTTC